Below are 11 T cell receptor beta chains sequenced from a single sample in a study of blood T cell repertoires in COVID-19. Profiled with immunoSEQ multiplex PCR; TCRdb holds only in-frame clones, not every one. The sample lists some 150,000 clones; about nine tenths were seen once. Sequenced material: peripheral blood. The receptors stem from a human donor in a cohort sampled during active COVID-19.

V gene TRBV6-6 combines with J gene TRBJ2-7; perhaps TRBD1 as D (7 bases). Deletions cut 2 bases from V and 4 bases from J, with 12 bases between. Germline values: CDR1 MNHNY, CDR2 SVGAGI (reference sequence). The CDR3 length is 14 residues. CDR3 sequence: CASSYGGTAYEQYF. CDR3 nucleotides: TGTGCCAGCAGTTACGGAGGGACAGCTTACGAGCAGTACTTC.

The chain combines TRBV6-1 with TRBJ1-5, with a tentative D call TRBD1 (5 bases). The germline V gene encodes CDR1 MNHNS and CDR2 SASEGT. Deletions cut 2 bases from V and 6 bases from J, with 8 bases between. This CDR3 is 13 amino acids long. The DNA of the CDR3 is TGTGCCAGCAGTGAAAGGGGTTCTCAGCCCCAGCATTTT. This encodes CASSERGSQPQHF.

The chain employs TRBV4-2 and TRBJ1-4; D is possibly TRBD1 (5 bases). The CDR3 covers 16 residues. Trimming removed 0 bases at V and 6 bases at J, with 14 bases between. Per germline, CDR1 LGHNA and CDR2 YNFKEQ. The CDR3 sequence: CASSQDAAGLDEKLFF. Here the CDR3 DNA reads TGTGCCAGCAGCCAAGATGCCGCAGGGCTTGATGAAAAACTGTTTTTT.

V gene TRBV2 combines with J gene TRBJ2-7; D is unclear. CDR3 length equals 12 residues. CDR1 and CDR2 from the germline V gene are SNHLY and FYNNEI. Trimming stripped 9 bases from V and 0 bases from J, with 9 bases between. This CDR3 reads CASLGHSYEQYF. DNA of the CDR3: TGTGCCAGTCTAGGCCACTCCTACGAGCAGTACTTC.

This clone was seen only once. The chain couples TRBV7-2 to TRBJ2-1; TRBD1 agrees at 10 bases. The V gene end was trimmed by 7 bases and the J gene end by 9 bases; junction bases not matched to a gene: 9. Germline lookup yields CDR1 SGHTA and CDR2 FQGNSA. This CDR3 is 14 amino acids long. The CDR3 coding sequence is TGTGCCAGCAAAACGGGACAGGGGCTTAGTGAGCAGTTCTTC. It codes for CASKTGQGLSEQFF.

The J gene is TRBJ2-3, the V gene TRBV20-1, with D possibly matching TRBD1 (5 bases). With 7 bases removed from V and 4 bases from J, the gap between germline ends came to 9 bases. The CDR3 runs to 11 residues. From germline, CDR1 is DFQATT and CDR2 SNEGSKA (reference sequence). CDR3 nucleotide sequence: TGCAGTGTCAGGGTCGCAGATACGCAGTATTTT. It specifies CSVRVADTQYF.

The chain has TRBV29-1 and TRBJ1-2; 10 bases line up with TRBD1. There are 12 residues in the CDR3. The V and J ends lost 7 bases and 4 bases, in that order; junction bases with no gene match: 3. Germline CDR1 is SQVTM and CDR2 is ANQGSEA. The CDR3 here is CSEGDRGYGYTF. The CDR3 DNA is TGCAGCGAGGGGGACAGGGGCTATGGCTACACCTTC. Full variable domain (remainder filled in from reference TRBV29-1 and TRBJ1-2): SAVISQKPSRDICQRGTSLTIQCQVDSQVTMMFWYRQQPGQSLTLIATANQGSEATYESGFVIDKFPISRPNLTFSTLTVSNMSPEDSSIYLCSEGDRGYGYTFGSGTRLTVV.

This chain uses TRBV7-2 with TRBJ1-1; 7 positions agree with TRBD1. With 5 bases clipped from V and 7 bases from J, the junction kept 10 bases outside the gene matches. CDR3 length: 14 amino acids. Germline CDR1 and CDR2: SGHTA and FQGNSA. The CDR3 region is CASSTNRGSSEAFF. The CDR3 DNA reads TGTGCCAGCAGCACTAACAGGGGCTCGAGTGAAGCTTTCTTT.

The V gene is TRBV6-2 or TRBV6-3, the J gene TRBJ1-5, with 10 bases aligning to TRBD1. Germline loops: CDR1 MNHEY, CDR2 SVGEGT. CDR3 length: 14 residues. The junction had 4 bases not matched to a gene; V was cut back by 4 bases and J by 7 bases. The DNA for the CDR3 is TGTGCCAGCAGTTGGGACAGGGGTGGACAGCCCCAGCATTTT. It yields the protein CASSWDRGGQPQHF.

The chain couples TRBV11-2 to TRBJ2-1, with D possibly TRBD2 on 5 matching bases. This CDR3 contains 14 residues. Trimming took off 5 bases at V and 9 bases at J, with 17 bases between the two ends. Germline V gene lookup returns CDR1 SGHAT and CDR2 FQNNGV. The CDR3 sequence: CASSPSGEVSEQFF. The DNA for the CDR3 is TGTGCCAGCAGCCCCTCCGGGGAAGTGAGTGAGCAGTTCTTC. Filled out from reference TRBV11-2 and TRBJ2-1, the complete variable domain reads EAGVAQSPRYKIIEKRQSVAFWCNPISGHATLYWYQQILGQGPKLLIQFQNNGVVDDSQLPKDRFSAERLKGVDSTLKIQPAKLEDSAVYLCASSPSGEVSEQFFGPGTRLTVL.

The chain uses TRBV7-9 and TRBJ1-1, with TRBD1 matching over 8 bases. Germline V gene sequence: CDR1 SEHNR, CDR2 FQNEAQ (reference sequence). CDR3 length: 15 amino acids. Trimming cost V 1 base and J 2 bases; bases outside gene matches: 3. The CDR3 nucleotides are TGTGCCAGCAGCTTAGGAGACAGGGGTAACACTGAAGCTTTCTTT. Translated, it gives CASSLGDRGNTEAFF. The whole variable domain, filled in from reference TRBV7-9 and TRBJ1-1, reads DTGVSQNPRHKITKRGQNVTFRCDPISEHNRLYWYRQTLGQGPEFLTYFQNEAQLEKSRLLSDRFSAERPKGSFSTLEIQRTEQGDSAMYLCASSLGDRGNTEAFFGQGTRLTVV.